The present TCR beta chain was sequenced within a study of cytomegalovirus exposure and HLA in healthy donors. About the study: The roughly 120 validation repertoires, a later analysis reported, used the same platform as the roughly 710 first-cohort repertoires.

Some clones are missing from TCRdb's copy, which holds only in-frame ones; the method was immunoSEQ multiplex PCR. The sample holds approximately 81,000 clones, approximately 93% seen once. The V end was cut by 6 bases, the J end by 4 bases, with 19 bases between. The CDR3 is 15 amino acids. Germline CDR1 SGHAT, CDR2 FQDESV (reference sequence). Study outcomes and limitations: The study found most TCR sequences rare, yet found some public TCRs in many donors. The study put some 160 TCR beta chains on its list as cytomegalovirus-associated.

This clone appeared once. Antigen unknown. The sequenced sample was PBMCs. This TCR came from a man aged 18 to 29 in good health and CMV-seronegative. The chain carries TRBV11-1 and TRBJ2-7, with D hard to call. In DNA form, the CDR3 reads TGTGCCAGCAGACAAAATCAGGCAGGTCGGTACGAGCAGTACTTC. Protein sequence: CASRQNQAGRYEQYF.